This T cell receptor beta chain emerged from a study of T cell changes during pregnancy in multiple sclerosis. Libraries were prepared by immunoSEQ multiplex PCR; TCRdb keeps only in-frame clonotypes and omits some of them. Seen here are 45,000 to 50,000 clones, roughly nine tenths observed once, and the top ten hold about 0.36%. This clone was observed once. Material: CD4+ T cells from peripheral blood mononuclear cells, obtained in the second trimester of pregnancy. The TCR comes from a female donor in good health, enrolled as a control in a pregnancy study.

CDR3 protein: CATSTRQDGELFF. In DNA, the CDR3 is TGTGCCACCAGCACCCGACAGGACGGGGAGCTGTTTTTT. The chain uses TRBV15 and TRBJ2-2; D may be TRBD1 (6 bases). The CDR3 is 13 residues long. Trimming removed 4 bases at V and 7 bases at J, with 10 bases between. The germline V gene encodes CDR1 LNHNV and CDR2 YYDKDF (reference sequence).